Following are 13 T cell receptor beta chains from one sample sequenced in a study of identical twins. TCRdb re-called the 5' RACE reads through MiXCR, storing one row per CDR3 protein. Counted here are 640,000 or so distinct CDR3 sequences, roughly 6% occurring once; the ten biggest clones make up around 2%. Sequencing was carried out using naive T cells sorted from blood. These receptors came from a man younger than 30 in good health.

This clonotype was seen many times. V is TRBV15 and J is TRBJ1-2; no firm D call. CDR3 length: 15 amino acids. V was shortened by 5 bases and J by 5 bases, with 18 bases between the two germline ends. Germline V lookup: CDR1 LNHNV, CDR2 YYDKDF (reference sequence). CDR3 coding DNA: TGTGCCACCAGCCCCTCAGACCGCTTTTGGTATGGCTACACCTTC. Amino acids: CATSPSDRFWYGYTF.

This clonotype was found many times. The CDR3 loop is CASSYTSGRPYEQYV. CDR3 nucleotide sequence: TGTGCCAGCAGTTACACTAGCGGGAGACCCTACGAGCAGTACGTC. The chain is built from TRBV6-2 or TRBV6-3 and TRBJ2-7; 11 nucleotides align to TRBD2. Looked up from germline, CDR1 is MNHEY and CDR2 is SVGEGT. The CDR3 consists of 15 residues. Unmatched junction bases numbered 2, after V lost 2 bases and J lost 2 bases.

This clonotype was recorded at least ten times. J is TRBJ1-2 and V is TRBV12-3 or TRBV12-4; 8 positions match TRBD1. The CDR3 totals 14 residues. The junction had 7 bases not matched to a gene; V was cut back by 7 bases and J by 3 bases. CDR3: CASTKTGAHYGYTF. The CDR3 DNA sequence: TGTGCCAGCACCAAGACAGGGGCTCACTATGGCTACACCTTC.

This clonotype was seen many times. For the CDR3, the DNA is TGTGCCATTAGACAGGGGGCCGGGGAGCTGTTTTTT. This codes for CAIRQGAGELFF. V and J are TRBV6-1 and TRBJ2-2, with 9 bases aligning to TRBD1. The germline V gene encodes CDR1 MNHNS and CDR2 SASEGT. The CDR3 spans 12 residues. V lost 10 bases, J lost 6 bases, and 3 bases stayed unmatched.

This clonotype was observed many times. J is TRBJ1-2 and V is TRBV6-1; 10 nucleotides line up with TRBD1. The CDR3 is made up of 16 amino acids. Per germline, CDR1 MNHNS and CDR2 SASEGT. Trimming removed 6 bases from V and 1 base from J; junction bases left unmatched: 8. CDR3 sequence (DNA): TGTGCCAGCAGACCCGGGACAGGGGAGGGTAACTATGGCTACACCTTC. Translated, it gives CASRPGTGEGNYGYTF.

The CDR3 loop reads CASSLARGPAQYF. The DNA for the CDR3 is TGTGCCAGCAGCTTAGCCCGAGGTCCAGCCCAGTACTTC. The chain carries TRBV7-2 and TRBJ2-7; D is uncertain. CDR1 is SGHTA and CDR2 is FQGNSA in the germline V gene. V lost 0 bases, J lost 10 bases, and 13 bases lay in between. This CDR3 contains 13 residues.

This clonotype was picked up many times. The rearrangement uses TRBV7-2 and TRBJ2-1; D is uncertain. Germline values: CDR1 SGHTA, CDR2 FQGNSA. V was trimmed by 6 bases and J by 8 bases, leaving 8 bases between them. CDR3 size: 11 residues. The CDR3 here is CASRNVYEQFF. Written as DNA, the CDR3 is TGTGCCAGCAGAAACGTTTATGAGCAGTTCTTC.

This rearrangement joins TRBV25-1 to TRBJ2-1; D remains ambiguous. The ends were cut back, 7 bases at V and 9 bases at J, with 7 bases in the middle. The CDR3 totals 10 residues. Germline CDR1 reads MGHDK; CDR2 reads SYGVNS. CDR3 nucleotide sequence: TGTGCCAGCATGGTGGTTGAGCAGTTCTTC. Protein product: CASMVVEQFF.

Many counts were recorded for this clonotype. This chain connects TRBV20-1 to TRBJ2-3, with 9 bases matching TRBD2. This CDR3 contains 18 residues. Trimming removed 4 bases from V and 2 bases from J; junction bases left unmatched: 16. In germline, CDR1 is DFQATT, CDR2 SNEGSKA (reference sequence). CDR3 sequence (DNA): TGCAGTGCTATAGCCCGGGGGACTAGCTTTCTCATCACAGATACGCAGTATTTT. As protein: CSAIARGTSFLITDTQYF.

The chain joins TRBV5-5 to TRBJ2-7; TRBD1 aligns across 8 bases. This CDR3 is 15 amino acids long. The J segment lost 2 bases and the V segment lost 3 bases, leaving 7 bases of the junction unmatched. Germline V gives CDR1 SGHKS, CDR2 YYEKEE (reference sequence). CDR3 bases: TGTGCCAGCAGCTCGAGCAGGGGGCGGGCCTACGAGCAGTACTTC. Protein sequence: CASSSSRGRAYEQYF.

This clonotype occurred many times. The V call is TRBV5-6, the J call TRBJ2-2; D not certain. Germline V gene sequence: CDR1 SGHDT, CDR2 YYEEEE. This CDR3 region has 15 residues. V lost 10 bases, J lost 6 bases, and 22 bases lay in between. CDR3 bases: TGTGCCGGGTCACAGATGCATAGACGGCCCGGGGAGCTGTTTTTT. Translation: CAGSQMHRRPGELFF.

This clonotype came up a few times. The chain joins TRBV20-1 to TRBJ2-7; 14 bases align to TRBD2. The CDR3 is made up of 16 amino acids. Germline assignment: CDR1 DFQATT and CDR2 SNEGSKA (reference sequence). With 6 bases clipped from V and 7 bases from J, the junction kept 14 bases outside the gene matches. The CDR3 nucleotides are TGCAGTGCCGCGAGGGGGGGACTAGCGGGAGAGAATGAGCAGTACGTC. Amino acid sequence: CSAARGGLAGENEQYV.

This clonotype was seen repeatedly, ten times or more. The chain uses TRBV5-6 and TRBJ2-5; D is uncertain. The CDR3 covers 16 residues. The V end lost 0 bases, the J end lost 5 bases, and 17 bases lay between the germline ends. Germline assignment: CDR1 SGHDT and CDR2 YYEEEE. The DNA for the CDR3 is TGTGCCAGCAGCTTGGTCTCTTGGGGATCGAAGGAGACCCAGTACTTC. Protein product: CASSLVSWGSKETQYF.